This T cell receptor (beta chain) originates from a study of lymphopenia after photon versus proton radiotherapy. Some clones are missing from TCRdb's copy, which holds only in-frame ones; the method was immunoSEQ multiplex PCR. Found here are about 26,000 clones, about four fifths of them singletons; the top ten hold approximately 4%. As to this clone: Its cognate antigen is unknown.

The CDR3 consists of 13 residues. Between the trimmed V and J ends, which lost 0 bases and 3 bases, there was a span of 6 bases. Per germline, CDR1 SGHRS and CDR2 YFSETQ. Study findings and constraints: Under photons, naive T cells and diversity fell while effector/memory populations rose. Survival link was tested only in deceased patients; proton benefit remains a possibility. Larger post-nadir TCR diversity loss correlated inversely with survival in deceased patients. After lymphocyte nadir, photon-treated repertoires showed oligoclonal expansion, especially CD8+ Temra.

Material: peripheral blood, obtained from a patient treated with photon-based radiotherapy. This chain joins TRBV5-1 and TRBJ1-2, with no clear D. The TCR originated in a woman in her 50s with pancreatic cancer. In DNA, the CDR3 is TGCGCCAGCAGCTTGGACGGGGACTATGGCTACACCTTC. Translated, it gives CASSLDGDYGYTF.